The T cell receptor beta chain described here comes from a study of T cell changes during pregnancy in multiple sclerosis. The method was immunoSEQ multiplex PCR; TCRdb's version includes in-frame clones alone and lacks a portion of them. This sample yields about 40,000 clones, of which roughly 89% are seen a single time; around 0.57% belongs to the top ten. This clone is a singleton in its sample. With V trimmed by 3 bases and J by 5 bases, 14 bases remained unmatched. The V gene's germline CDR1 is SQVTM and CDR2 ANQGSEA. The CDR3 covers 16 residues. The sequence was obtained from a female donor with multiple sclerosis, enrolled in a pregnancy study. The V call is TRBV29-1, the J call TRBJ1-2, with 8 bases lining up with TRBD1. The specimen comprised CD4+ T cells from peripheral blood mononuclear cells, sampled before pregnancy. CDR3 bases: TGCAGCGTTGAGGTTGGGGCCGGGACAGGAGTATATGGCTACACCTTC. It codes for CSVEVGAGTGVYGYTF.